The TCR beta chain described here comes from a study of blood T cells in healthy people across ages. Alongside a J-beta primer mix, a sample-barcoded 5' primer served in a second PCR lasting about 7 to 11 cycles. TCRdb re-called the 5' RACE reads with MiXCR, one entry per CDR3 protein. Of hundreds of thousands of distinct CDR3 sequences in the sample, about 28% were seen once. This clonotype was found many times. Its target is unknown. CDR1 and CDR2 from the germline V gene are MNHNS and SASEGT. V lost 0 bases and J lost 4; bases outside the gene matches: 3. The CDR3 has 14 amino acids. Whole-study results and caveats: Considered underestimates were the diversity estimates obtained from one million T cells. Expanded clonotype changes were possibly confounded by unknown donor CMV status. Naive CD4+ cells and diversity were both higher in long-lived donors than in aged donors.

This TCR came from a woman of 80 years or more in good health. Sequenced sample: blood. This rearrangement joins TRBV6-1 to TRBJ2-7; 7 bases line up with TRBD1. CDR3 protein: CASSEAAGGYEQYF. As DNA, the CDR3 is TGTGCCAGCAGTGAAGCGGCAGGGGGATACGAGCAGTACTTC.